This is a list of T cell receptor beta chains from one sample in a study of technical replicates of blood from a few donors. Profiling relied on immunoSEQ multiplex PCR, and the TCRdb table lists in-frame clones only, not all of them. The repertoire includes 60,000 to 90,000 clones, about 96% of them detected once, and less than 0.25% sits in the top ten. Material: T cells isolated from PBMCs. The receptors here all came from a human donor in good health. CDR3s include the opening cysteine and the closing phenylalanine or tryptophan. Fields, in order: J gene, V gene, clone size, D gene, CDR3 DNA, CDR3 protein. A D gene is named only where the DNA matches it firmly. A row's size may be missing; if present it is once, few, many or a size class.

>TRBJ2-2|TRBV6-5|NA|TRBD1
TGTGCCAGCGCCAGACAGGGTTCAGGGGAGCTGTTTTTT
CASARQGSGELFF
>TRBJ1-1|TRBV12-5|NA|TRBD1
TGTGCTAGTGGTTTGGGGCAGGGGGGGAACACTGAAGCTTTCTTT
CASGLGQGGNTEAFF
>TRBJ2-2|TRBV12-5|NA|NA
TGTGCTAGTGGTTTGGTGCGTTCCGGGGAGCTGTTTTTT
CASGLVRSGELFF
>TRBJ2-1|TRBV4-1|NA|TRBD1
TGCGCCAGCAGCCGACTACCGGGACAGTCCGGCAATGAGCAGTTCTTC
CASSRLPGQSGNEQFF
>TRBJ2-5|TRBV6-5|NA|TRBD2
TGTGCCAGCAGCCCTTCACTAGCGGCCCAAGAGACCCAGTACTTC
CASSPSLAAQETQYF
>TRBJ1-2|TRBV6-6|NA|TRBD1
TGTGCCAGCAGTACCCGGGACAGGAGCTATGGCTACACCTTC
CASSTRDRSYGYTF
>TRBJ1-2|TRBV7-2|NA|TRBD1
TGTGCCAGCAGCCCTAGGACAGGGGACCTCTTTAACTATGGCTACACCTTC
CASSPRTGDLFNYGYTF
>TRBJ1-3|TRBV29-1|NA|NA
TGCAGCGCTGATGAGGGAGACACCATATATTTT
CSADEGDTIYF
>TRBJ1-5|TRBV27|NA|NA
TGTGCCACCCTCGGGGGTGATCAGCCCCAGCATTTT
CATLGGDQPQHF
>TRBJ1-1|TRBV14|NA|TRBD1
TGTGCCAGCAGCCCGTCCGGGACAGGGGAAGTTGGGGCTTTCTTT
CASSPSGTGEVGAFF
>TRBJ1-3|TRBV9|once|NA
TGTGCCAGCAGCGGCCGGGGGGCTGGAAACACCATATATTTT
CASSGRGAGNTIYF
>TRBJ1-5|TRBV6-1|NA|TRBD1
TGTGCCAGCAGTGTCCCCGGGACAGCCTTCAATCAGCCCCAGCATTTT
CASSVPGTAFNQPQHF
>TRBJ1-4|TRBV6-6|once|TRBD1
TGTGCCAGCAGCGACCCCGGGACAGGGAGTGAAAAACTGTTTTTT
CASSDPGTGSEKLFF
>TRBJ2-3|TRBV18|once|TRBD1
TGTGCCAGCTCACCATCCGCCAACAGGGGGGATACGCAGTATTTT
CASSPSANRGDTQYF
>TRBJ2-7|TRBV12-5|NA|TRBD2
TGTGCTAGTGGTTTGGGGACTAGCGGCGACGAGCAGTACTTC
CASGLGTSGDEQYF
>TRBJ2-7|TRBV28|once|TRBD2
TGTGCCAGCAGTTTGGTTCGGGAGGGCCTATACTTC
CASSLVREGLYF
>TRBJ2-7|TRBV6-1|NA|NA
TGTGCCAGCACGAACAGATCCTACGAGCAGTACTTC
CASTNRSYEQYF
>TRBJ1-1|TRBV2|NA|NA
TGTGCCAGCCGAGGGGGTGAAGCTTTCTTT
CASRGGEAFF
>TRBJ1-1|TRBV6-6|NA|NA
TGTGCCAGCAGGGGGGGTCACATTGGTGAAGCTTTCTTT
CASRGGHIGEAFF
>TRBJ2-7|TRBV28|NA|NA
TGTGCCAGCAGTTACCAACTGCGAACTCGATCCCACGAGCAGTACTTC
CASSYQLRTRSHEQYF
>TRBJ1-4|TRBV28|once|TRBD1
TGTGCCAGCAGTCCCCCTGGTGACAGGGGGCGCGAAAAACTGTTTTTT
CASSPPGDRGREKLFF
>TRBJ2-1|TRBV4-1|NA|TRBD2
TGCGCCAGCAGCCAGGGAATAGCGGGGATGTTCTTC
CASSQGIAGMFF
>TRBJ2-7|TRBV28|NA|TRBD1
TGTGCCAGCAGAACCAGGGGGCGCGGTCCCGAGCAGTACTTC
CASRTRGRGPEQYF
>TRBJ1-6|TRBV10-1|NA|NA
TGCGCCAGCAGTGAGAGTCAGGGGAGTTCACCCCTCCACTTT
CASSESQGSSPLHF
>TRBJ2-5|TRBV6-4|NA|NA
TGTGCCAGCAGCTCAGTGACCGGAGGGCCAGAGACCCAGTACTTC
CASSSVTGGPETQYF
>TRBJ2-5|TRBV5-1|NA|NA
TGCGCCAGCAGCTTAGTGGACAACCAAGAGACCCAGTACTTC
CASSLVDNQETQYF
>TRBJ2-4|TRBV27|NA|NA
TGTGCCAGCTCCTTGGCTCCGGGACCGAGGAGGGACATTCAGTACTTC
CASSLAPGPRRDIQYF
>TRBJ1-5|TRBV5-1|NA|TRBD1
TGCGCCAGCAGCTTGGGGACAGGGGCTGGGCCCCAGCATTTT
CASSLGTGAGPQHF
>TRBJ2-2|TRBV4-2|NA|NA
TGTGCCAGCAGCCAAAGTACAGGGTATAGCACCGGGGAGCTGTTTTTT
CASSQSTGYSTGELFF
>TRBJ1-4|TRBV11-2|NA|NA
TGTGCCAGCAGCTTACGTGAAAAACTGTTTTTT
CASSLREKLFF
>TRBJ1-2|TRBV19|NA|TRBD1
TGTGCCAGTAGTATGTCTGCTACAGGGGGGGATGGCTACACCTTC
CASSMSATGGDGYTF
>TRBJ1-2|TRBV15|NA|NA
TGTGCCACCAGCAGTGACAGAGCAGGGGACTATGGCTACACCTTC
CATSSDRAGDYGYTF
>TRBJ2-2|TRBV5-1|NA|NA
TGCGCCAGCAGAGGGTATGGGGGCCTCGAAACCGGGGAGCTGTTTTTT
CASRGYGGLETGELFF
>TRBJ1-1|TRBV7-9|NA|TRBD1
TGTGCCAGCAGCTCACCGGACAGGGGAAACACTGAAGCTTTCTTT
CASSSPDRGNTEAFF
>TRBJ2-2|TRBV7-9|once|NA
TGTGCCAGCAGCTTAGGGGATCGGGGGTTAACTGCCGGGGAGCTGTTTTTT
CASSLGDRGLTAGELFF
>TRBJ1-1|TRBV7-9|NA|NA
TGTGCCAGCAGCGCGGACAGTTTTCCGGGCACTGAAGCTTTCTTT
CASSADSFPGTEAFF
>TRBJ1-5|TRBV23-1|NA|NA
TGCGCCAGCAGTCAATCGAGTATGAGGAATCAGCCCCAGCATTTT
CASSQSSMRNQPQHF
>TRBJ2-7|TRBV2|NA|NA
TGTGCCAGAGAAAACAGGGGGGGATACGAGCAGTACTTC
CARENRGGYEQYF
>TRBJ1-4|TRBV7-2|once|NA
TGTGCCAGCAGCTGGGCCGGGCAGGGGGAAAAACTGTTTTTT
CASSWAGQGEKLFF
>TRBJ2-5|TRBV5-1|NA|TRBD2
TGCGCCAGCAGCGGGATGGGCGGGGGTTCAGAGACCCAGTACTTC
CASSGMGGGSETQYF
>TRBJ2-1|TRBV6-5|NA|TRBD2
TGTGCCAGCAGGGCGGGACTACGGCAGTTCTTC
CASRAGLRQFF